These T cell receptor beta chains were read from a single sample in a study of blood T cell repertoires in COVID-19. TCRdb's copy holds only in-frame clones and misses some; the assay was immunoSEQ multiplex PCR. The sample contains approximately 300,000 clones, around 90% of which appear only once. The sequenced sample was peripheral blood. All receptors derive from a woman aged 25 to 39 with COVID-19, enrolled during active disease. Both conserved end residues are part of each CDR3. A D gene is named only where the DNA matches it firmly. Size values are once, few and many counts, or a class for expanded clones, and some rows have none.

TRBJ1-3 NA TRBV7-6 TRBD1 CASSLQGARNTIYF TGTGCCAGCAGCTTACAGGGGGCTCGAAACACCATATATTTT
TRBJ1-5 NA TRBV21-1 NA CASSSFKAGQGLARNQPQHF TGTGCCAGCAGCTCCTTTAAAGCGGGACAGGGACTCGCGCGCAATCAGCCCCAGCATTTT
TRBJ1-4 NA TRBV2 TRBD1 CASSEAQGAGEKLFF TGTGCCAGCAGTGAAGCGCAGGGGGCGGGGGAAAAACTGTTTTTT
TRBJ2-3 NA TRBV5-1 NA CASSLGVAGNTDTQYF TGCGCCAGCAGCTTGGGAGTGGCGGGGAACACAGATACGCAGTATTTT
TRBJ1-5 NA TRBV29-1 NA CSVSSQANQPQHF TGCAGCGTATCTTCACAGGCCAATCAGCCCCAGCATTTT
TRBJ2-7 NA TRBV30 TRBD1 CAWSPGTGDYEQYF TGTGCCTGGAGCCCTGGGACAGGGGACTACGAGCAGTACTTC
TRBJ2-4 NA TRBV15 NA CATSRLTYRAKNIQYF TGTGCCACCAGCAGACTCACTTACAGGGCCAAAAACATTCAGTACTTC
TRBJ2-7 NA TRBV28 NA CATRTPMSSYEQYF TGTGCCACCCGGACACCCATGAGCTCCTACGAGCAGTACTTC
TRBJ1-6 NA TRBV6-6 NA CASRQYPGHLNSPLHF TGTGCCAGCAGACAGTATCCGGGACACCTTAATTCACCCCTCCACTTT
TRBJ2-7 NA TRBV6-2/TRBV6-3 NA CASSYSILGKDEQYF TGTGCCAGCAGTTACTCGATACTCGGGAAAGACGAGCAGTACTTC
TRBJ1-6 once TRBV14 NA CASSQLTAYSPLHF TGTGCCAGCAGCCAACTTACAGCCTATTCACCCCTCCACTTT
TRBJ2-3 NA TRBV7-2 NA CASSLARPGSTDTQYF TGTGCCAGCAGCTTAGCGCGGCCGGGGAGCACAGATACGCAGTATTTT
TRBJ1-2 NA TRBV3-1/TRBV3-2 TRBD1 CASSPSTGAYGYTF TGTGCCAGCAGCCCATCGACAGGGGCCTATGGCTACACCTTC
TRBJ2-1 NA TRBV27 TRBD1 CASSLEGARYNEQFF TGTGCCAGCAGTTTAGAGGGGGCAAGATACAATGAGCAGTTCTTC
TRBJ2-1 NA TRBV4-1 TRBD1 CASSQGGQAQFF TGCGCCAGCAGCCAAGGGGGACAGGCGCAGTTCTTC
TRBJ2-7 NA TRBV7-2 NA CASSLMVAYEQYF TGTGCCAGCAGCTTAATGGTGGCTTACGAGCAGTACTTC
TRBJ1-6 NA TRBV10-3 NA CAISSEGGDSPLHF TGTGCCATCAGTTCAGAGGGTGGAGACTCACCCCTCCACTTT
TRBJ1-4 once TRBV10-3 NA CAIRGYSSEKLFF TGTGCCATCAGAGGATACAGTAGTGAAAAACTGTTTTTT
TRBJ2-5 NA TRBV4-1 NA CASSPLLTVPQETQYF TGCGCCAGCAGCCCACTTTTGACAGTCCCCCAAGAGACCCAGTACTTC
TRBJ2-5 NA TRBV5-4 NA CASSLGAGAGGTQYF TGTGCCAGCAGCTTGGGTGCGGGGGCTGGCGGGACCCAGTACTTC
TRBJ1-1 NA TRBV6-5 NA CASSYRGAGTEAFF TGTGCCAGCAGTTACCGGGGGGCTGGCACTGAAGCTTTCTTT
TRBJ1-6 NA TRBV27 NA CASNQGGGTPLHF TGTGCCAGCAATCAAGGGGGGGGTACACCCCTCCACTTT
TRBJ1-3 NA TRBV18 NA CASSSGGGRNTIYF TGTGCCAGCTCATCGGGGGGAGGAAGAAACACCATATATTTT
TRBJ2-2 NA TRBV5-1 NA CASSLVWSGTGELFF TGCGCCAGCAGCTTGGTTTGGTCGGGTACCGGGGAGCTGTTTTTT
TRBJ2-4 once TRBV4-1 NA CASSPLLQGTKNIQYF TGCGCCAGCAGCCCGCTGCTCCAGGGAACCAAAAACATTCAGTACTTC
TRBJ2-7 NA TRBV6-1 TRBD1 CASSDSGGEDEQYF TGTGCCAGCAGTGATTCAGGGGGCGAGGACGAGCAGTACTTC
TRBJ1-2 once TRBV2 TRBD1 CASSPSTGNYGYTF TGTGCCAGCAGTCCATCGACAGGGAACTATGGCTACACCTTC
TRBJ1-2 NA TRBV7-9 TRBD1 CASSPGQGIYGYTF TGTGCCAGCAGCCCGGGACAGGGAATCTATGGCTACACCTTC
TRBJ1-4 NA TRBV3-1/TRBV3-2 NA CASSQYRAGEKLFF TGTGCCAGCAGCCAATATCGCGCGGGGGAAAAACTGTTTTTT
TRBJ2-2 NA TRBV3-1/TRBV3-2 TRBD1 CASSQVDRENGELFF TGTGCCAGCAGCCAAGTTGACAGGGAGAACGGGGAGCTGTTTTTT
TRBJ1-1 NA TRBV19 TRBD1 CASSIGQGYTEAFF TGTGCCAGTTCCATAGGACAGGGGTACACTGAAGCTTTCTTT
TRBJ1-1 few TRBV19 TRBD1 CASTRRGLTEAFF TGTGCCAGTACGCGCAGGGGGCTTACTGAAGCTTTCTTT
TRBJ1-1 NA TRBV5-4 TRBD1 CASSRTGGMNTEAFF TGTGCCAGCAGCCGGACAGGAGGCATGAACACTGAAGCTTTCTTT
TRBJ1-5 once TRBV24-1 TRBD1 CATSGDRGNNQPQHF TGTGCCACCAGTGGGGACAGGGGAAACAATCAGCCCCAGCATTTT
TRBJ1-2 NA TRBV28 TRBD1 CASSLYKERGHGYTF TGTGCCAGCAGTTTATATAAGGAGAGGGGGCATGGCTACACCTTC
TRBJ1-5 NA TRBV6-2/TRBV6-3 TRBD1 CASSYSGQGKYSNQPQHF TGTGCCAGCAGTTACTCCGGACAGGGTAAATATAGCAATCAGCCCCAGCATTTT
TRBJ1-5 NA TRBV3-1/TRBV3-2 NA CASSRGGAGNQPQHF TGTGCCAGCAGCCGCGGCGGGGCCGGCAATCAGCCCCAGCATTTT
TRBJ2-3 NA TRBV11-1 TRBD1 CASSPDRGLTDTQYF TGTGCCAGCAGCCCGGACAGGGGGCTAACAGATACGCAGTATTTT
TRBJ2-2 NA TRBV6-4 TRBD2 CASTLLAGGSGELFF TGTGCCAGCACCCTACTAGCGGGAGGTTCCGGGGAGCTGTTTTTT
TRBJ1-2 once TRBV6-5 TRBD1 CASSSYRGGYTF TGTGCCAGCAGTTCTTACAGGGGTGGCTACACCTTC
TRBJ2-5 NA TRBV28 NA CASTQGSWYQETQYF TGTGCCAGCACCCAGGGGTCCTGGTACCAAGAGACCCAGTACTTC
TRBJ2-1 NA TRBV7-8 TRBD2 CASSWTSGGNEQFF TGTGCCAGCAGCTGGACCAGCGGGGGCAATGAGCAGTTCTTC
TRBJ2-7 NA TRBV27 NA CASSPVTQGKEYEQYF TGTGCCAGCAGCCCAGTAACGCAGGGGAAAGAATACGAGCAGTACTTC
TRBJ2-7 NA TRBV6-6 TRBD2 CASSRRLAGDYEQYF TGTGCCAGCAGTCGCAGACTAGCGGGGGACTACGAGCAGTACTTC
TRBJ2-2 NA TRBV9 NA CASSAGTATGELFF TGTGCCAGCAGCGCGGGGACTGCGACCGGGGAGCTGTTTTTT
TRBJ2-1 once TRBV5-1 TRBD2 CASSWMGREGLDEQFF TGCGCCAGCAGCTGGATGGGGCGGGAGGGCCTCGATGAGCAGTTCTTC
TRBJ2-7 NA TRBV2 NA CASTEPGVPYEQYF TGTGCCAGCACCGAGCCCGGAGTTCCCTACGAGCAGTACTTC
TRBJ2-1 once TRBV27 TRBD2 CASRLAGGTDEQFF TGTGCCAGCAGGCTAGCGGGAGGGACCGATGAGCAGTTCTTC
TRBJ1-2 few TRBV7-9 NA CASSPFSDGYTF TGTGCCAGCAGCCCGTTCTCGGATGGCTACACCTTC
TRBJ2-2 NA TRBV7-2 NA CASSRIPTNTGELFF TGTGCCAGCAGCCGTATTCCTACGAACACCGGGGAGCTGTTTTTT
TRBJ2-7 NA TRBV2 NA CASSDTGTGTYEQYF TGTGCCAGCAGTGACACCGGGACTGGCACCTACGAGCAGTACTTC
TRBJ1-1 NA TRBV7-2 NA CASSLDSAMNTEAFF TGTGCCAGCAGCTTGGACAGTGCGATGAACACTGAAGCTTTCTTT
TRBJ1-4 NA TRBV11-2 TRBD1 CASSFQGAQGKLFF TGTGCCAGCAGCTTCCAGGGGGCACAAGGGAAACTGTTTTTT
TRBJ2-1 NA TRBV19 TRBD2 CASRGTSGSSYNEQFF TGTGCCAGTAGGGGGACTAGCGGGAGTTCCTACAATGAGCAGTTCTTC
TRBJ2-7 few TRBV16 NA CASSQISAAGYF TGTGCCAGCAGCCAAATCTCGGCGGCCGGGTACTTC
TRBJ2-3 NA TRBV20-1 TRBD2 CSASALAGDPDTQYF TGCAGTGCTAGTGCGCTAGCGGGAGACCCAGATACGCAGTATTTT
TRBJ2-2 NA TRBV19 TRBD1 CASSPGQYTGELFF TGTGCCAGTAGTCCGGGACAGTACACCGGGGAGCTGTTTTTT
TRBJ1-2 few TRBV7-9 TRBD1 CASSRDRDYYGYTF TGTGCCAGCAGCCGCGACAGGGATTACTATGGCTACACCTTC
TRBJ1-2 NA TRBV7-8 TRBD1 CASSLDRGSHGYTF TGTGCCAGCAGCTTAGACAGGGGGTCTCATGGCTACACCTTC
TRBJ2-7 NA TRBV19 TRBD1 CASRRTGGTYEQYF TGTGCCAGTAGGCGGACAGGGGGAACCTACGAGCAGTACTTC